One and the same sample provided the 8 T cell receptor beta chains below, sequenced in a study of CD8 T cells in ankylosing spondylitis. TCRdb reprocessed the 5' RACE reads with MiXCR, giving one entry per CDR3 protein. The profile shows more than 250,000 distinct CDR3 sequences, approximately 10% of them singletons. The sample taken for sequencing was blood, either unsorted or a sorted T cell fraction (not recorded which). The source is a female donor with ankylosing spondylitis or in good health (not recorded which).

This clonotype was seen only a few times. The chain combines TRBV15 with TRBJ1-5; 8 bases match TRBD1. J gave up 7 bases and V 11 bases, and 10 bases lay outside the gene matches. Looked up from germline, CDR1 is LNHNV and CDR2 is YYDKDF (reference sequence). The CDR3 loop spans 13 amino acids. The chain's CDR3 is CAVQGERWQPQHF. DNA for the CDR3: TGTGCCGTACAGGGGGAACGGTGGCAGCCCCAGCATTTT.

This clonotype appeared many times. The chain uses TRBV12-3 or TRBV12-4 and TRBJ2-7; 7 bases map to TRBD2. This CDR3 spans 16 amino acids. The V gene end was trimmed by 0 bases and the J gene end by 7 bases; junction bases not matched to a gene: 12. The CDR3: CASSLAGMAGADEQYF. The CDR3 nucleotides read TGTGCCAGCAGTTTAGCGGGTATGGCGGGAGCGGATGAGCAGTACTTC.

The sample holds many counts of this clonotype. V gene TRBV20-1 combines with J gene TRBJ2-2; D may be TRBD2 (5 bases). Trimming stripped 6 bases from V and 6 bases from J, with 23 bases between. Germline loops: CDR1 DFQATT, CDR2 SNEGSKA (reference sequence). This CDR3 has 16 amino acids. The CDR3 sequence is CSATRAVLRSSGELFF. For the CDR3, the DNA is TGCAGTGCAACTAGAGCAGTCCTCAGGTCGTCCGGGGAGCTGTTTTTT.

This clonotype was recorded at least ten times. The chain uses TRBV20-1 and TRBJ2-3; unclear D gene. CDR1 is DFQATT and CDR2 is SNEGSKA in the germline V gene (reference sequence). Trimming left V 6 bases short and J 1 base short, with 14 bases between. The length of the CDR3 is 14 residues. This CDR3 is CSAPRNGRTDTQYF. The CDR3 nucleotides are TGCAGTGCCCCAAGAAACGGACGCACAGATACGCAGTATTTT.

This clonotype was seen ten or more times. The genes are TRBV27 and TRBJ2-5, with D perhaps TRBD1 or TRBD2 (6 bases each). The CDR3 loop spans 14 amino acids. The germline V gene encodes CDR1 MNHEY and CDR2 SMNVEV (reference sequence). The V end was cut by 7 bases, the J end by 9 bases, with 21 bases between. CDR3 in DNA: TGTGCCAGCAACCCGAAGGGGGGAAAGAGATCCCAGTACTTC. Its translation: CASNPKGGKRSQYF.

This clonotype was seen a few times. This CDR3 is CSARARWGQGAAQPQHF. CDR3 coding DNA: TGCAGTGCTAGAGCGAGGTGGGGCCAGGGGGCAGCTCAGCCCCAGCATTTT. This chain connects TRBV20-1 to TRBJ1-5; 8 bases line up with TRBD1. V shed 1 base, J shed 6 bases, and the junction held 14 bases outside the gene matches. CDR1 is DFQATT, CDR2 SNEGSKA, per germline (reference sequence). The length of the CDR3 is 17 residues.

This clonotype was counted at least ten times. The chain has TRBV12-3 or TRBV12-4 and TRBJ2-1; TRBD2 agrees at 11 bases. The V and J ends lost 7 bases and 1 base, in that order; junction bases with no gene match: 3. The CDR3 sequence is 15 residues long. CDR3 in amino acids: CASTVAGGSYNEQFF. CDR3 bases: TGTGCCAGCACTGTAGCGGGAGGGTCCTACAATGAGCAGTTCTTC.

As to this clonotype: It may be a read error: a sequence one base away is much more abundant. The rearrangement links TRBV6-2 or TRBV6-3 to TRBJ2-1; a possible D gene is TRBD2 (5 bases). The CDR3 is 13 residues long. Germline-derived CDR1 and CDR2 are MNHEY and SVGEGT. The CDR3 sequence: CASSYRLAGELFF. The CDR3 nucleotides are TGTGCCAGCAGTTACCGGCTAGCTGGTGAGCTGTTCTTC.